This T cell receptor beta chain appears in the sequencing data of a study of blood T cells in healthy people across ages. For every donor, a draw yielded ten milliliters of peripheral blood. For this clonotype: As yet, its antigen is unknown.

General study points: Strongly correlated with naive T cell percentage was TCR beta diversity.

It was with a sample-barcoded 5' primer and a J-beta primer mix that a second PCR of about 7 to 12 cycles was run. TCRdb reprocessed the 5' RACE reads with MiXCR, giving one entry per CDR3 protein. Of roughly 1.9 million distinct CDR3 sequences in the sample, around 40% are singletons; the top ten hold 23%. Between the trimmed V and J ends, which lost 5 bases and 3 bases, there was a span of 14 bases. Germline CDR1 and CDR2: ENHRY and SYGVKD. This CDR3 has 14 residues. Sequencing used blood. The genes are TRBV10-3 and TRBJ2-7, with a tentative D call TRBD2 (6 bases). This receptor was identified in a human donor in good health. Here the CDR3 DNA reads TGTGCCATCAGTTCTACCCTGGACTACTACGAGCAGTACTTC. Translating it yields CAISSTLDYYEQYF.